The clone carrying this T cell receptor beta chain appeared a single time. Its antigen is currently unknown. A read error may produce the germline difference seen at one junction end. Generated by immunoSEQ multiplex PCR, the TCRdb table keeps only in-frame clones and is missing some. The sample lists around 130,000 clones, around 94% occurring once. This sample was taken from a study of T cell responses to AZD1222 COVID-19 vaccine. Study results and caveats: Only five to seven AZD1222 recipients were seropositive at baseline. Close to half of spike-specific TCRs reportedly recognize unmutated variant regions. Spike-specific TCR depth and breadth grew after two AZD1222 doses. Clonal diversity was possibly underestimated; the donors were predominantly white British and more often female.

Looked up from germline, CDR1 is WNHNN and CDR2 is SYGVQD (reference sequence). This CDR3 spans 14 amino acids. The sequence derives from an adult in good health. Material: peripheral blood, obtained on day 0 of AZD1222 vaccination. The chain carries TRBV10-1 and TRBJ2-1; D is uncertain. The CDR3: CASSELSSYNEQFF. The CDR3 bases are TGCGCCAGCAGCGAGTTGAGCTCCTACAATGAGCAGTTCTTC.